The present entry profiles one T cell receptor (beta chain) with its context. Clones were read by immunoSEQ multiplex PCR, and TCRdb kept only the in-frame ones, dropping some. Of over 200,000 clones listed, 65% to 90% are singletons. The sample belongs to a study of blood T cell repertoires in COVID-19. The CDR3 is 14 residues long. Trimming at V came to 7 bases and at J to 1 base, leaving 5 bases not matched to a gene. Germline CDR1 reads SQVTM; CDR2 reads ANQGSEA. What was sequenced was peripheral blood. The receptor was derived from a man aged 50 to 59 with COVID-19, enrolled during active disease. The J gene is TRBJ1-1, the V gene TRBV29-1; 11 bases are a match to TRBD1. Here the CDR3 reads CSGRDRGANTEAFF. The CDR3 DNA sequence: TGCAGCGGTCGGGACAGGGGGGCGAACACTGAAGCTTTCTTT.